One sample yielded the 26 T cell receptor beta chains listed below, sequenced in a study of regulatory T cells in long-lasting Graves disease. Time point indicated: newly diagnosed GD, antithyroid drugs for less than 3 months. The TCR library was made from RNA extracted from PBMCs. Both iRepertoire HTBI primers and Arm-PCR of CDR3 regions were used to build the TCR beta libraries. TCRdb re-derived calls from the multiplex PCR reads in MiXCR, one entry per CDR3 protein. The repertoire has about 420,000 distinct CDR3 sequences, about a sixth of them found once; the top ten carry 20% to 25%. In addition, the sample was reused for a study of T cells in Graves' hyperthyroidism and ophthalmopathy.

Sequenced material: peripheral blood mononuclear cells (PBMCs), taken at new diagnosis, from a patient treated with antithyroid drugs. Source of these receptors: a young woman with Graves disease.

This clonotype was seen at least ten times. This chain joins TRBV10-3 and TRBJ1-5; D unresolved. Between the trimmed V and J ends, which lost 2 bases and 4 bases, there was a span of 3 bases. This CDR3 spans 12 amino acids. CDR1 is ENHRY and CDR2 is SYGVKD in the germline V gene. Here the CDR3 DNA reads TGTGCCATCAGTGAGATTAATCAGCCCCAGCATTTT. This gives the protein CAISEINQPQHF.

The chain uses TRBV2 and TRBJ2-6; D possibly corresponds to TRBD2 (7 bases). CDR1 and CDR2 (germline): SNHLY, FYNNEI. CDR3 length equals 16 residues. Trimming took off 7 bases at V and 4 bases at J, with 17 bases between the two ends. Written as DNA, the CDR3 is TGTGCCAGCACTATATTGAGCGGGACAGGGGCCAACGTCCTGACTTTC. Its translation: CASTILSGTGANVLTF.

The chain uses TRBV3-1 and TRBJ2-7; no firm D call. This CDR3 contains 13 residues. Between the trimmed V and J ends, which lost 1 base and 6 bases, there was a span of 10 bases. Germline V gene lookup returns CDR1 LGHDT and CDR2 YNNKEL (reference sequence). The DNA for the CDR3 is TGTGCCAGCAGCCAAGGTTCCGACGCCGAGCAGTACTTC. Its protein product is CASSQGSDAEQYF.

This clonotype was detected many times. The V and J genes are TRBV2 and TRBJ1-6; the match to TRBD1 covers 7 bases. The V gene end was trimmed by 6 bases and the J gene end by 0 bases; junction bases not matched to a gene: 2. Germline V CDR1 and CDR2: SNHLY, FYNNEI. The CDR3 totals 15 residues. This CDR3 reads CASRGDSSYNSPLHF. The CDR3 DNA reads as TGTGCCAGCAGAGGGGACAGCTCCTATAATTCACCCCTCCACTTT.

This clonotype was seen a few times. The chain employs TRBV20-1 and TRBJ2-2, with D perhaps given as TRBD1 or TRBD2 (5 bases each). The CDR3 covers 15 residues. V lost 0 bases and J lost 1, with 9 bases in between. The germline V gene encodes CDR1 DFQATT and CDR2 SNEGSKA (reference sequence). The CDR3 protein is CSARDGTLNTGELFF. The CDR3 region has the DNA TGCAGTGCTAGAGACGGGACCCTGAACACCGGGGAGCTGTTTTTT.

The rearrangement joins TRBV27 to TRBJ1-1, with no clear D. This CDR3 is 13 amino acids long. Germline CDR1 reads MNHEY; CDR2 reads SMNVEV (reference sequence). Trimming cost V 11 bases and J 1 base, with 14 bases left between them. Here the CDR3 DNA reads TGTGCCGCCAGTCGCCGGGAGAACACTGAAGCTTTCTTT. Encoded protein: CAASRRENTEAFF.

J is TRBJ2-6 and V is TRBV27; 10 bases align to TRBD2. V dropped 7 bases and J dropped 1; count of bases not matched to a gene: 10. Germline CDR1 is MNHEY and CDR2 is SMNVEV (reference sequence). There are 18 residues in the CDR3. The CDR3 protein is CASTNTSGTYSGANVLTF. The CDR3 DNA is TGTGCCAGCACAAACACTAGCGGGACTTATTCTGGGGCCAACGTCCTGACTTTC.

At least ten counts were recorded for this clonotype. This chain links TRBV2 with TRBJ1-5, with D unresolved. The CDR3 has 14 residues. V lost 7 bases, J lost 0 bases, and 10 bases lay in between. Germline assignment: CDR1 SNHLY and CDR2 FYNNEI. In DNA form, the CDR3 reads TGTGCCAGCACCACACCAGATAGCAATCAGCCCCAGCATTTT. Amino acid sequence: CASTTPDSNQPQHF.

This clonotype was seen many times. The chain carries TRBV28 and TRBJ2-1, with 10 bases identical to TRBD2. Germline trimming cut 3 bases from V and 2 bases from J; bases unmatched to any gene: 10. Germline V lookup: CDR1 MDHEN, CDR2 SYDVKM. The CDR3 runs to 18 residues. CDR3 nucleotides: TGTGCCAGCAGTTTCTCCTGGACTAGCGGAGGCGCCTACAATGAGCAGTTCTTC. Translation gives CASSFSWTSGGAYNEQFF.

The CDR3: CASSFQGGARAQYF. For the CDR3, the DNA is TGTGCCAGCTCATTCCAGGGGGGAGCTCGAGCGCAGTACTTC. The chain carries TRBV18 and TRBJ2-7; D is perhaps TRBD1 (7 bases). The CDR3 runs 14 residues. Germline V gene lookup returns CDR1 KGHSH and CDR2 LQKENI. V was pared by 5 bases and J by 9 bases, with 20 bases between. Based on the CDR3 plus reference TRBV18 and TRBJ2-7, the full variable domain is NAGVMQNPRHLVRRRGQEARLRCSPMKGHSHVYWYRQLPEEGLKFMVYLQKENIIDESGMPKERFSAEFPKEGPSILRIQQVVRGDSAAYFCASSFQGGARAQYFGPGTRLTVT.

This clonotype was seen ten or more times. The rearrangement links TRBV28 to TRBJ2-7, with D tentatively TRBD2 (6 bases). Per germline, CDR1 MDHEN and CDR2 SYDVKM. The V and J ends lost 10 bases and 3 bases respectively, with 22 bases between them. This CDR3 spans 15 amino acids. The CDR3, as DNA: TGTGCCACCAGGGTGGGGGGAGGACCTTACTACGAGCAGTACTTC. Encoded protein: CATRVGGGPYYEQYF.

The sample holds a few counts of this clonotype. V usage is TRBV20-1 and J usage is TRBJ2-4, with D hard to call. V was trimmed by 0 bases and J by 3 bases, leaving 12 bases between them. This CDR3 is built from 15 residues. Looked up from germline, CDR1 is DFQATT and CDR2 is SNEGSKA (reference sequence). The CDR3 sequence: CSARDAARVKNIQYF. As DNA, the CDR3 is TGCAGTGCTAGAGATGCAGCGCGAGTCAAAAACATTCAGTACTTC.

The table lists this clonotype with a few counts. CDR3 coding DNA: TGCGCCAGCAGCTTCCTAGCGGGGTCCTACGAGCAGTACTTC. It codes for CASSFLAGSYEQYF. The chain has TRBV5-1 and TRBJ2-7, with TRBD2 matching over 9 bases. From germline, CDR1 is SGHRS and CDR2 YFSETQ. The V gene end was trimmed by 2 bases and the J gene end by 1 base; junction bases not matched to a gene: 1. CDR3 length equals 14 residues.

This clonotype was picked up many times. This rearrangement joins TRBV28 to TRBJ2-7; maybe TRBD1 (5 bases). The germline V gene encodes CDR1 MDHEN and CDR2 SYDVKM. V was clipped by 7 bases and J by 8 bases, with 12 bases between them. This CDR3 contains 11 residues. The CDR3 nucleotides read TGTGCCAGCACCTCCTTGGGGCAGCAGTACTTC. This sequence encodes CASTSLGQQYF.

J is TRBJ2-1 and V is TRBV15, with 12 bases matching TRBD2. CDR1 LNHNV and CDR2 YYDKDF come from the germline V gene (reference sequence). The CDR3 extends over 17 amino acids. V lost 3 bases, J lost 3 bases, and 6 bases stayed unmatched. CDR3 in DNA: TGTGCCACCAGCAGCCGTGGACTAGCGGGATTCTACAATGAGCAGTTCTTC. Encoded protein: CATSSRGLAGFYNEQFF.

The J gene is TRBJ2-1, the V gene TRBV20-1; TRBD2 aligns across 12 bases. The length of the CDR3 is 16 residues. Germline V gives CDR1 DFQATT, CDR2 SNEGSKA (reference sequence). Germline trimming cut 6 bases from V and 4 bases from J; bases unmatched to any gene: 10. CDR3 loop: CSAWGLAGGWYNEQFF. The CDR3 nucleotides are TGCAGTGCCTGGGGGCTAGCGGGAGGGTGGTACAATGAGCAGTTCTTC.

The chain carries TRBV29-1 and TRBJ2-3, with a weak D call TRBD1 (5 bases). This CDR3 comprises 14 residues. Germline-derived CDR1 and CDR2 are SQVTM and ANQGSEA. The ends were cut back, 8 bases at V and 2 bases at J, with 17 bases in the middle. For the CDR3, the DNA is TGCAGCATCCGAGGACAACCCAACACAGATACGCAGTATTTT. This gives the protein CSIRGQPNTDTQYF.

At least ten counts were recorded for this clonotype. The chain combines TRBV3-1 with TRBJ2-5; D uncertain. V was trimmed by 5 bases and J by 9 bases, leaving 13 bases between them. Germline V gene data show CDR1 as LGHDT and CDR2 as YNNKEL (reference sequence). There are 12 residues in the CDR3. The CDR3 here is CASSGPGGAQYF. The CDR3 nucleotides read TGTGCCAGCAGCGGCCCTGGTGGGGCCCAGTACTTC.

The chain recombines TRBV6-1 with TRBJ2-1, with TRBD2 as a possible D gene (6 bases). The CDR3 is 16 amino acids. Between the trimmed V and J ends, which lost 5 bases and 0 bases, there was a span of 14 bases. In germline, CDR1 is MNHNS, CDR2 SASEGT. The chain's CDR3 is CASSTRDSHSYNEQFF. The CDR3 DNA reads as TGTGCCAGCAGTACCCGGGACTCGCACTCCTACAATGAGCAGTTCTTC.

This clonotype has at least ten counts. The V call is TRBV7-2, the J call TRBJ2-5; D may correspond to TRBD1 or TRBD2 (5 bases each). V lost 5 bases, J lost 2 bases, and 18 bases lay in between. Germline assignment: CDR1 SGHTA and CDR2 FQGNSA. The CDR3 is 16 amino acids. This CDR3 reads CASSDTPGRRQETQYF. The DNA of the CDR3 is TGTGCCAGCAGCGATACACCGGGACGTAGACAAGAGACCCAGTACTTC.

This rearrangement joins TRBV7-9 to TRBJ1-2, with TRBD1 matching 7 bases. This CDR3 comprises 16 residues. Per germline, CDR1 SEHNR and CDR2 FQNEAQ (reference sequence). Unmatched junction bases numbered 11, after V lost 4 bases and J lost 3 bases. This CDR3 is CASSSGYRDSHYGYTF. The DNA for the CDR3 is TGTGCCAGCAGCTCCGGATACCGGGACAGCCACTATGGCTACACCTTC. The variable domain in full, completed from reference TRBV7-9 and TRBJ1-2, reads DTGVSQNPRHKITKRGQNVTFRCDPISEHNRLYWYRQTLGQGPEFLTYFQNEAQLEKSRLLSDRFSAERPKGSFSTLEIQRTEQGDSAMYLCASSSGYRDSHYGYTFGSGTRLTVV.

This clonotype has more than one count but fewer than ten. The chain carries TRBV6-1 and TRBJ2-7; possible D gene TRBD2, 6 bases. The CDR3 has 17 amino acids. CDR1 is MNHNS and CDR2 is SASEGT in the germline V gene. The ends were cut back, 3 bases at V and 3 bases at J, with 21 bases in the middle. CDR3 region: CASSEQITGARGYEQYF. As DNA, the CDR3 is TGTGCCAGCAGTGAGCAGATAACGGGAGCTAGGGGCTACGAGCAGTACTTC.

This clonotype was seen many times. The chain combines TRBV7-9 with TRBJ1-1; D might be TRBD1 (6 bases). Trimming cost V 5 bases and J 8 bases, with 12 bases left between them. The CDR3 runs 12 residues. CDR1 is SEHNR, CDR2 FQNEAQ, per germline (reference sequence). DNA for the CDR3: TGTGCCAGCAGCCTTCAGGGGATGGAAGCTTTCTTT. Translated, it gives CASSLQGMEAFF.

This clonotype showed up just a few times. The CDR3 is CSASLLAGYYEQYF. The CDR3 bases are TGCAGTGCTAGCCTACTAGCGGGTTATTACGAGCAGTACTTC. V gene TRBV20-1 combines with J gene TRBJ2-7, with 9 bases fitting TRBD2. J lost 4 bases, V lost 3 bases, and 7 bases had no gene match. Germline loops: CDR1 DFQATT, CDR2 SNEGSKA (reference sequence). The length of the CDR3 is 14 residues.

The chain uses TRBV6-2 or TRBV6-3 and TRBJ2-4, with D perhaps matching TRBD2 (5 bases). The CDR3 sequence is 16 residues long. Trimming pared 7 bases from V and 0 bases from J, leaving 16 bases between. The V gene's germline CDR1 is MNHEY and CDR2 SVGEGT. CDR3 amino acids: CASTTGGALAKNIQYF. CDR3 in DNA: TGTGCCAGCACCACCGGAGGAGCCTTAGCCAAAAACATTCAGTACTTC.

Turning to this clonotype: A far larger clone lies a single base away; this is likely a read error. The J gene is TRBJ2-3, the V gene TRBV7-2; 10 nucleotides match TRBD1. Germline CDR1 is SGHTA and CDR2 is FQGNSA. The CDR3 is 15 amino acids. V was pared by 4 bases and J by 1 base, with 2 bases of the junction left unmatched. This CDR3 is CASSYGTGGTDTQYF. The DNA of the CDR3 is TGTGCCAGCAGCTACGGGACAGGGGGCACAGATACGCAGTATTTT.